Given below is one T cell receptor beta chain in context. The antigen is unknown. These data belong to a study of neoadjuvant nivolumab and ipilimumab in lung cancer. In the study overall: The combination arm added day-1 ipilimumab 1 mg/kg to nivolumab 3 mg/kg on days 1, 15, 29. Study results and limitations: Higher pretherapy blood TCR richness went with higher resected-tumor richness. From pretherapy to surgery, tumor richness and clonality rose with dual therapy. TCR richness and clonality were higher in tumors than adjacent uninvolved lung.

Produced via immunoSEQ multiplex PCR; TCRdb's table is partial and in-frame only. The sample consists of over 25,000 clones, roughly nine tenths of them appearing once. This CDR3 is 15 amino acids long. Losses at the gene ends were 6 bases for V and 4 bases for J; bases not matched to a gene: 8. Germline V CDR1 and CDR2: MNHEY, SVGAGI. This sequence originates from an adult with non-small cell lung cancer. This chain joins TRBV6-5 and TRBJ2-7, with TRBD1 matching 11 bases. The sequenced sample was peripheral blood, obtained after neoadjuvant nivolumab, alone or with ipilimumab, at or shortly before surgery. CDR3 nucleotide sequence: TGTGCCAGCAGCTACCGGGACAGGGGGTCATACGAGCAGTACTTC. Amino acid sequence: CASSYRDRGSYEQYF.